The clone carrying this T cell receptor beta chain was detected ten times or more. Antigen unknown. These data belong to a study of response to subunit inactivated influenza vaccine. TCRdb used MiXCR to reprocess the RT-PCR reads, holding one entry per CDR3 protein. Of more than 200,000 distinct CDR3 sequences listed, 10% to 15% were seen once; the top ten hold less than 8.5%. General study results and limits: Each seasonal influenza vaccination, the authors suggested, recruits few new T cells.

The CDR3 loop spans 16 amino acids. CDR1 is DFQATT, CDR2 SNEGSKA, per germline (reference sequence). V shed 6 bases and J shed 1 base, with 16 bases lying between them. The chain uses TRBV20-1 and TRBJ1-6; D not resolved. This material consisted of non-naive T cells sorted from PBMCs, taken 14 to 15 days before vaccination. This TCR derives from a man in his fifties who received an inactivated influenza vaccine. CDR3 residues: CSATGIRRSYNSPLHF. Written as DNA, the CDR3 is TGCAGTGCCACCGGGATAAGAAGGTCCTATAATTCACCCCTCCACTTT.